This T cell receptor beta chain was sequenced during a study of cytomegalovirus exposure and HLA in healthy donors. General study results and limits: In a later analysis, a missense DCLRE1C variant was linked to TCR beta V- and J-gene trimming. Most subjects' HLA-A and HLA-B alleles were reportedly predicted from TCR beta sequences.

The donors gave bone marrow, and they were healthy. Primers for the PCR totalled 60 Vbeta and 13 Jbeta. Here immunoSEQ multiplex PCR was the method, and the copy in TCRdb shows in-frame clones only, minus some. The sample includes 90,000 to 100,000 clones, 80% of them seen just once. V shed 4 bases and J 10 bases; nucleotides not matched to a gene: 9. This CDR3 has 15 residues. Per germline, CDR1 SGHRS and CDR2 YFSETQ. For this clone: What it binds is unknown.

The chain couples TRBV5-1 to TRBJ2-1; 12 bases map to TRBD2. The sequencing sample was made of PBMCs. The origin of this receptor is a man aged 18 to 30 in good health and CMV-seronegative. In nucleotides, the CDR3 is TGCGCCAGCAGCGAACTAGCGGGGGGCCCGGGGGAGCAGTTCTTC. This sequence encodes CASSELAGGPGEQFF.